Included here is one TCR beta chain sequence, with context. TCRdb recomputed calls from the 5' RACE reads with MiXCR, one row per CDR3 protein. The sample has a few thousand distinct CDR3 sequences, around 43% seen once. This sample was included in a study of T-cell memory formation after mild COVID-19. V lost 1 base and J 10 bases, leaving 15 bases between the germline ends. The V gene's germline CDR1 is SGHTA and CDR2 FQGNSA. The CDR3 sequence is 14 residues long. This chain uses TRBV7-2 with TRBJ2-3, with a weak D call TRBD1 (5 bases). Sequenced input: PBMCs or a T cell subset sorted from them (not recorded which). This sequence was found in an adult who had mild COVID-19 (a few samples of this study predate the infection). Cell type and time point are not known. This chain's CDR3 is CASSLVVQERAQYF. The CDR3 nucleotides are TGTGCCAGCAGCTTAGTGGTACAGGAGAGAGCGCAGTATTTT.